These T cell receptor beta chains were read from a single sample in a study of blood T cells in healthy people across ages. TCRdb ran MiXCR on the 5' RACE reads and lists one entry per CDR3 protein. The table lists 650,000 to 950,000 distinct CDR3 sequences, around 45% of them singletons. The source material was blood. The receptor set was obtained from a man aged 55 to 70 in good health. The CDR3 runs from the conserved cysteine through the conserved F or W. The order of the fields is J gene, V gene, D gene, clone size, CDR3 DNA, CDR3 protein. D genes are given only for firm matches. Clone size is stated in some rows and not others, as once, few, many or a class when expanded.

>TRBJ1-2|TRBV27|-|-
TGTGCCAGCAGTTTGCGGTGGGGGGCGGGGTATGGCTACACCTTC
CASSLRWGAGYGYTF
>TRBJ2-5|TRBV11-3|TRBD2|few
TGTGCCAGCAGCCGGATAGCGGGCCAAGAGACCCAGTACTTC
CASSRIAGQETQYF
>TRBJ1-1|TRBV7-6|TRBD1|few
TGTGCCAGCAGCCCGGACAGGGGCCGGACTGAAGCTTTCTTT
CASSPDRGRTEAFF
>TRBJ2-1|TRBV24-1|-|once
TGTGCCACCAGTATGTGGGGGAATGAGCAGTTCTTC
CATSMWGNEQFF
>TRBJ2-5|TRBV9|-|-
TGTGCCAGCAGCTTAAGACCGGACGGAGAGACCCAGTACTTC
CASSLRPDGETQYF
>TRBJ2-6|TRBV12-3/TRBV12-4|-|-
TGTGCCAGCAGCCATACCTCTGGGGCCAACGTCCTGACTTTC
CASSHTSGANVLTF
>TRBJ2-5|TRBV6-5|TRBD1|few
TGTGCCAGCAGTCCCGGACAGGGGAGGGAAGAGACCCAGTACTTC
CASSPGQGREETQYF
>TRBJ2-6|TRBV12-3/TRBV12-4|-|-
TGTGCCAGCAGTCACGGCAGGGGACTCTCACCTGGGGCCAACGTCCTGACTTTC
CASSHGRGLSPGANVLTF
>TRBJ2-1|TRBV2|TRBD2|-
TGTGCCAGCAGTGAATTTGCCGCGGGGGGCGAGCAGTTCTTC
CASSEFAAGGEQFF
>TRBJ1-5|TRBV2|-|once
TGTGCCAGCAGTGAATTGACAGATAGCAATCAGCCCCAGCATTTT
CASSELTDSNQPQHF
>TRBJ2-7|TRBV30|TRBD1|-
TGTGCCTGGACCCCGGGGACAGGAGCCTACGAGCAGTACTTC
CAWTPGTGAYEQYF
>TRBJ2-7|TRBV6-1|-|-
TGTGCCAGCAGATCCTCCCGGGCTCCGAGCAACGAGCAGTACTTC
CASRSSRAPSNEQYF
>TRBJ2-1|TRBV5-1|-|-
TGCGCCAGCAGCCGGACGGGGGACCTCAATGAGCAGTTCTTC
CASSRTGDLNEQFF
>TRBJ2-5|TRBV3-1|-|-
TGTGCCAGCAGCCAAGCTAACGGTGAGACCCAGTACTTC
CASSQANGETQYF
>TRBJ2-3|TRBV20-1|-|-
TGCAGTGCTCTAGAGGGATGGGGGACGTTCACAGATACGCAGTATTTT
CSALEGWGTFTDTQYF
>TRBJ2-1|TRBV20-1|TRBD2|-
TGCAGTGCTTACAAACTAGCGGGGGGGCGAGAGCAGTTCTTC
CSAYKLAGGREQFF
>TRBJ1-2|TRBV7-9|-|-
TGTGCCAGCAGCTTGCCGGGGGGCGGCTACACCTTC
CASSLPGGGYTF
>TRBJ2-1|TRBV9|-|-
TGTACCAGCAGCGCCCCCCCGGGCCCTTACAATGAGCAGTTCTTC
CTSSAPPGPYNEQFF
>TRBJ1-6|TRBV21-1|-|-
-
CASSKVGTGNSPLHF
>TRBJ2-3|TRBV3-1|-|-
TGTGCCAGCAGCCAACGGACTTCCATCACAGATACGCGGTATTTT
CASSQRTSITDTRYF
>TRBJ1-1|TRBV6-2/TRBV6-3|-|-
TGTGCCAGCAGTCCCGGACAGTTTGAAGCTTTCTTT
CASSPGQFEAFF
>TRBJ1-5|TRBV9|TRBD1|-
TGTGCCAGCAGCGTGACAGGGGGAACGGATCAGCCCCAGCATTTT
CASSVTGGTDQPQHF
>TRBJ2-3|TRBV20-1|-|once
TGCAGTGCTAGATACGTTAGGGGGGCCCCAGATACGCAGTATTTT
CSARYVRGAPDTQYF
>TRBJ2-5|TRBV24-1|-|-
TGTGCCACCAGTGAAGGAGGAGTTGTAGAGACCCAGTACTTC
CATSEGGVVETQYF
>TRBJ2-1|TRBV9|TRBD2|few
TGTGCCAGCAGCGTTAGCGGGGCCGACAATGAGCAGTTCTTC
CASSVSGADNEQFF
>TRBJ2-7|TRBV10-3|TRBD2|-
TGTGCCATCAGTGGCGGTCTAGCGGGGAACTCCTACGAGCAGTACTTC
CAISGGLAGNSYEQYF
>TRBJ2-5|TRBV6-6|TRBD2|few
TGTGCCAGCAGTTACGGGAGTAGCGGGGCCGGAGTGGAGACCCAGTACTTC
CASSYGSSGAGVETQYF
>TRBJ2-1|TRBV29-1|-|-
TGCAGCGTTGAATTCCGATCAGGAGAGCAGTTCTTC
CSVEFRSGEQFF
>TRBJ1-4|TRBV6-5|-|-
TGTGCCAGCAGGGACAGTCGTGCAACTAATGAAAAACTGTTTTTT
CASRDSRATNEKLFF
>TRBJ2-5|TRBV20-1|TRBD2|few
TGCAGTGCTAGGTCCCGCGGGGGGTTCGTCGAGACCCAGTACTTC
CSARSRGGFVETQYF
>TRBJ1-1|TRBV20-1|-|few
TGCAGTGCTAGAGATCACAGGAACACTGAAGCTTTCTTT
CSARDHRNTEAFF
>TRBJ2-3|TRBV5-1|TRBD2|few
TGCGCCAGCAGCTTGGAGTCTAGCGGGACGATGCAGTATTTT
CASSLESSGTMQYF
>TRBJ2-7|TRBV4-3|-|-
TGCGCCAGCAGCCAAGATAGGGGCAGGGGGGCCGAGCAGTACTTC
CASSQDRGRGAEQYF
>TRBJ1-2|TRBV10-3|-|few
TGTGCCATCAGTGACCAGGGAGGCTATGGCTACACCTTC
CAISDQGGYGYTF
>TRBJ1-1|TRBV4-1|-|-
TGCGCCAGCAGCCAAGCAGACGGCTACACTGAAGCTTTCTTT
CASSQADGYTEAFF
>TRBJ2-1|TRBV29-1|-|few
TGCAGCGTTGAAGGGGGGTTAGGGTGGACGAATGAGCAGTTCTTC
CSVEGGLGWTNEQFF
>TRBJ2-7|TRBV4-3|-|many
TGCGCCAGCAGCCAAGGAGAAGGGGGCTACGAGCAGTACTTC
CASSQGEGGYEQYF
>TRBJ2-4|TRBV4-1|TRBD1|few
TGCGCCAGCAGCCAAGGGACAGGGGTAAAGGGTCAGTACTTC
CASSQGTGVKGQYF
>TRBJ2-2|TRBV27|-|few
TGTGCCAGCAGTTTTGGCCAGGCGAGAACCGGGGAGCTGTTTTTT
CASSFGQARTGELFF
>TRBJ2-7|TRBV7-8|-|-
TGTGCCAGCAGCTCAAATTGGGGGCCCTCGTCCGAGCAGTACTTC
CASSSNWGPSSEQYF
>TRBJ2-1|TRBV7-9|-|many
TGTGCCAGCAGCTTCGGGGACAAGAGTAGCAATGAGCAGTTCTTC
CASSFGDKSSNEQFF
>TRBJ2-1|TRBV6-6|TRBD2|few
TGTGCCAGCAGGACACTAGCGGGGGGGGGGAGTGAGCAGTTCTTC
CASRTLAGGGSEQFF
>TRBJ2-1|TRBV9|TRBD1|-
TGTGCCAGCAGCCCCCCCGAGGGGGCTGTTGAGCAGTTCTTC
CASSPPEGAVEQFF
>TRBJ1-2|TRBV20-1|-|-
TGCAGTGCTAGAGACGGTCCCCAGGGAAGAAACTATGGCTACACCTTC
CSARDGPQGRNYGYTF
>TRBJ2-7|TRBV11-2|-|-
TGTGCCAGCAGCTTAGGGTTAGCGGACAGCTCCTACGAGCAGTACTTC
CASSLGLADSSYEQYF
>TRBJ1-2|TRBV28|-|few
TGTGCCAGCAGTTTTCCAGACTATGGCTACACCTTC
CASSFPDYGYTF
>TRBJ1-1|TRBV7-2|-|-
TGTGCCAGCAGCTTAGGGCATTCGAACACTGAAGCTTTCTTT
CASSLGHSNTEAFF
>TRBJ2-1|TRBV12-3/TRBV12-4|TRBD2|few
TGTGCCAGCAGTCGGACTAGTTCCGGCAATGAGCAGTTCTTC
CASSRTSSGNEQFF
>TRBJ2-3|TRBV3-1|TRBD1|-
TGTGCCAGCAGCCCCGGGGACAGAAGCACAGATACGCAGTATTTT
CASSPGDRSTDTQYF
>TRBJ2-2|TRBV6-5|TRBD2|-
TGTGCCAGCAGTTACTCGAAGAAGGGACTAGCGGGGAGGGTCGGGGAGCTGTTTTTT
CASSYSKKGLAGRVGELFF
>TRBJ1-2|TRBV18|TRBD1|-
TGTGCCAGCTCACCAGGACAGGGGGCTGGCTACACCTTC
CASSPGQGAGYTF
>TRBJ1-2|TRBV6-1|-|-
TGTGCCAGCAATCCTTTGGGGGCTCCTAACTATGGCTACACCTTC
CASNPLGAPNYGYTF
>TRBJ2-3|TRBV10-2|TRBD2|-
TGCGCCAGCAGCCTCACTAGCGGGGGGCCATCTAGCACAGATACGCGGTATTTT
CASSLTSGGPSSTDTRYF
>TRBJ2-5|TRBV12-3/TRBV12-4|TRBD2|few
TGTGCCAGCAGTCCTGGAAGGGCTAGCGGGGGAGCCTCTCAAGAGACCCAGTACTTC
CASSPGRASGGASQETQYF
>TRBJ2-5|TRBV7-6|-|-
TGTGCCAGCAGCCAGAACCCGGGGTCGGAGACCCAGTACTTC
CASSQNPGSETQYF
>TRBJ1-5|TRBV9|TRBD1|few
TGTGCCAGCAGCCGAACAGGGGCCGATCAGCCCCAGCATTTT
CASSRTGADQPQHF
>TRBJ2-7|TRBV7-2|-|-
TGTGCCAGCAGCTTAAGTGGCGGGGGCCCTTCCTACGAGCAGTACTTC
CASSLSGGGPSYEQYF
>TRBJ2-7|TRBV29-1|-|-
TGCAGCGTTGGGCCAGGCACCTACGAGCAGTACTTC
CSVGPGTYEQYF
>TRBJ2-6|TRBV7-9|TRBD1|few
TGTGCCAGCAGCTCAACCCGGGACAGTTTCTCTGGGGCCAACGTCCTGACTTTC
CASSSTRDSFSGANVLTF